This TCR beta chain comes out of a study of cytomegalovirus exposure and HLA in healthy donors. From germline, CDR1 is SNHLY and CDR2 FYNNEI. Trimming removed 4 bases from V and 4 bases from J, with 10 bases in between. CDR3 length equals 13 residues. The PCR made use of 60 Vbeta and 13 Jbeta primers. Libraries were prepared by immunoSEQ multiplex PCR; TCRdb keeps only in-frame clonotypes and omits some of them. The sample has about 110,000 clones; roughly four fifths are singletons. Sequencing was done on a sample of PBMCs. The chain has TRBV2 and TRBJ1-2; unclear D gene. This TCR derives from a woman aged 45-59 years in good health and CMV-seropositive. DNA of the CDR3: TGTGCCAGCAGTGTGGAGATGAGCTATGGCTACACCTTC. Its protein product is CASSVEMSYGYTF.